Presented here are 27 T cell receptor beta chains from one specimen sequenced in a study of blood T cell repertoires in COVID-19. TCRdb's copy holds only in-frame clones and misses some; the assay was immunoSEQ multiplex PCR. The sample contains about 340,000 clones, approximately 89% of which appear only once. Input material: peripheral blood. The source of these receptors is a woman aged 18-29 years who had recovered from COVID-19.

The chain is built from TRBV19 and TRBJ2-3; 8 bases align to TRBD2. The CDR3 is 16 amino acids. CDR1 is LNHDA and CDR2 is SQIVND in the germline V gene (reference sequence). V lost 5 bases to trimming and J lost 0 bases; unmatched junction nucleotides: 7. CDR3: CASSETTSASTDTQYF. CDR3 sequence (DNA): TGTGCCAGTAGTGAAACGACTAGCGCTAGCACAGATACGCAGTATTTT. The variable domain in full, completed from reference TRBV19 and TRBJ2-3, reads DGGITQSPKYLFRKEGQNVTLSCEQNLNHDAMYWYRQDPGQGLRLIYYSQIVNDFQKGDIAEGYSVSREKKESFPLTVTSAQKNPTAFYLCASSETTSASTDTQYFGPGTRLTVL.

J is TRBJ1-2 and V is TRBV30, with no clear D. The CDR3 has 15 amino acids. Germline loops: CDR1 GTSNPN, CDR2 SVGIG (reference sequence). V dropped 1 base and J dropped 0 bases, with 12 bases sitting between them. CDR3 residues: CAWSGGYTANYGYTF. In DNA, the CDR3 is TGTGCCTGGAGTGGCGGCTACACGGCTAACTATGGCTACACCTTC.

This clone has only one observation. V usage is TRBV5-4 and J usage is TRBJ1-6, with 7 bases fitting TRBD1. This CDR3 is 14 amino acids long. Germline V lookup: CDR1 SGHNT, CDR2 YYREEE (reference sequence). V gave up 4 bases and J gave up 8 bases; unmatched junction bases: 6. CDR3 in DNA: TGTGCCAGCAGCCCCCGGACAGGACATTCACCCCTCCACTTT. It is translated as CASSPRTGHSPLHF.

This clone was observed many times. Other DNA sequences from this sample encode an identical CDR3 as well. V usage is TRBV5-1 and J usage is TRBJ2-1; possible D gene TRBD2, 5 bases. V gave up 1 base and J gave up 0 bases, with 8 bases separating them. Germline loops: CDR1 SGHRS, CDR2 YFSETQ. The CDR3 covers 15 residues. The CDR3 sequence is CASSLSGSSYNEQFF. The CDR3 DNA sequence: TGCGCCAGCAGCTTGTCGGGGAGCTCCTACAATGAGCAGTTCTTC.

The chain has TRBV5-4 and TRBJ2-2; the D gene is possibly TRBD1 (6 bases). Trimming left V 0 bases short and J 7 bases short, with 10 bases between. The germline gives CDR1 SGHNT, CDR2 YYREEE (reference sequence). The CDR3 runs to 14 residues. In DNA, the CDR3 is TGTGCCAGCAGCTTGGAACAGGGAAACGGGGAGCTGTTTTTT. Translated: CASSLEQGNGELFF.

The CDR3 here is CASSPQAGGETQYF. DNA for the CDR3: TGTGCCAGCAGCCCCCAAGCGGGAGGGGAGACCCAGTACTTC. The chain is built from TRBV5-4 and TRBJ2-5; 10 bases agree with TRBD2. Unmatched junction bases numbered 5, after V lost 4 bases and J lost 5 bases. The CDR3 has 14 amino acids. The germline CDR1 and CDR2 sequences are SGHNT and YYREEE (reference sequence).

The chain uses TRBV29-1 and TRBJ2-1, with 10 positions matching TRBD2. Per the germline V gene, CDR1 is SQVTM and CDR2 is ANQGSEA. V lost 4 bases to trimming and J lost 8 bases; unmatched junction nucleotides: 8. The CDR3 consists of 14 residues. The CDR3 nucleotides read TGCAGCGTTGTAGCGGGAGGTCCGGGTGATGAGCAGTTCTTC. Translation: CSVVAGGPGDEQFF.

The V gene is TRBV21-1, the J gene TRBJ2-7; TRBD1 is the table's D call and was not checked against the DNA. TRBV21-1 is classified as a pseudogene. The CDR3 runs to 12 residues. CDR3 in amino acids: CASSKGAIEQYV. CDR3 in DNA: TGTGCCAGCAGCAAAGGGGCGATAGAGCAGTACGTC.

The rearrangement links TRBV6-5 to TRBJ1-3, with a tentative D call TRBD1 (6 bases). Trimming took 11 bases from V and 0 from J, leaving 11 bases between them. Germline V lookup: CDR1 MNHEY, CDR2 SVGAGI. This CDR3 region has 13 residues. CDR3 coding DNA: TGTGCCGCGGGGGCCCACTCTGGAAACACCATATATTTT. Translating it yields CAAGAHSGNTIYF.

The chain has TRBV2 and TRBJ1-6; 8 bases fit TRBD1. The CDR3 totals 18 residues. CDR1 and CDR2 (germline): SNHLY, FYNNEI. V lost 0 bases, J lost 2 bases, and 6 bases stayed unmatched. The chain's CDR3 is CASSEAQGAIAYNSPLHF. CDR3 DNA: TGTGCCAGCAGTGAAGCCCAGGGGGCAATCGCCTATAATTCACCCCTCCACTTT.

V usage is TRBV21-1 and J usage is TRBJ2-7; the listed D gene, TRBD1, was not tested against the DNA. TRBV21-1 is reported as a pseudogene. CDR3 length: 13 residues. Here the CDR3 reads CASSKGQNYEQYV. Here the CDR3 DNA reads TGTGCCAGCAGCAAAGGCCAGAACTACGAGCAGTACGTC.

The gene calls are TRBV24-1 and TRBJ2-1; 11 positions agree with TRBD2. This CDR3 is built from 22 residues. Germline CDR1 KGHDR, CDR2 SFDVKD. The V segment lost 6 bases and the J segment 0 bases; nucleotides outside the gene matches: 21. For the CDR3, the DNA is TGTGCCACCAGTCCCGGGACAGTAAAACTAGCGGGAGCGGGAAGCTCCTACAATGAGCAGTTCTTC. Protein sequence: CATSPGTVKLAGAGSSYNEQFF.

The gene calls are TRBV27 and TRBJ2-5; TRBD1 agrees at 7 bases. CDR1 is MNHEY, CDR2 SMNVEV, per germline (reference sequence). The CDR3 has 16 amino acids. Trimming removed 4 bases from V and 4 bases from J; junction bases left unmatched: 12. The CDR3: CASSSSLQGLGETQYF. In nucleotides, the CDR3 is TGTGCCAGCAGTTCCTCCTTACAGGGGCTGGGAGAGACCCAGTACTTC.

This chain joins TRBV19 and TRBJ2-5, with TRBD1 as a possible D gene (6 bases). There are 14 residues in the CDR3. Trimming stripped 4 bases from V and 3 bases from J, with 12 bases between. CDR1 and CDR2 from the germline V gene are LNHDA and SQIVND (reference sequence). The CDR3 DNA reads as TGTGCCAGTAGTAACCGGGACAAAAAAGAGACCCAGTACTTC. It encodes CASSNRDKKETQYF. The full variable domain, in which reference TRBV19 and TRBJ2-5 provide the parts outside the CDR3, is DGGITQSPKYLFRKEGQNVTLSCEQNLNHDAMYWYRQDPGQGLRLIYYSQIVNDFQKGDIAEGYSVSREKKESFPLTVTSAQKNPTAFYLCASSNRDKKETQYFGPGTRLLVL.

The chain links TRBV6-2 or TRBV6-3 to TRBJ2-5; 10 nucleotides match TRBD2. Germline assignment: CDR1 MNHEY and CDR2 SVGEGT. J lost 3 bases, V lost 2 bases, and 3 bases had no gene match. CDR3 length equals 15 residues. CDR3 sequence reads: CASSYRGLAEETQYF. DNA for the CDR3: TGTGCCAGCAGTTACCGCGGACTAGCGGAAGAGACCCAGTACTTC.

The V and J genes are TRBV5-1 and TRBJ1-2; D is unresolved. The V gene's germline CDR1 is SGHRS and CDR2 YFSETQ. The CDR3 runs to 13 residues. Trimming removed 0 bases from V and 7 bases from J, with 10 bases in between. The CDR3 DNA is TGCGCCAGCAGCTTGGAAGGAGGAACTGGCTACACCTTC. Translating gives CASSLEGGTGYTF. Complete variable domain (other parts from reference TRBV5-1 and TRBJ1-2): KAGVTQTPRYLIKTRGQQVTLSCSPISGHRSVSWYQQTPGQGLQFLFEYFSETQRNKGNFPGRFSGRQFSNSRSEMNVSTLELGDSALYLCASSLEGGTGYTFGSGTRLTVV.

This clone was observed a few times. The chain is built from TRBV19 and TRBJ1-1, with 10 bases aligning to TRBD1. The CDR3 extends over 13 amino acids. Germline V gene data show CDR1 as LNHDA and CDR2 as SQIVND (reference sequence). V dropped 6 bases and J dropped 5; count of bases not matched to a gene: 3. CDR3 loop: CASSDRGLTEAFF. Here the CDR3 DNA reads TGTGCCAGTAGCGACAGGGGGCTGACTGAAGCTTTCTTT.

The chain links TRBV29-1 to TRBJ2-5, with TRBD1 matching over 8 bases. The CDR3 spans 16 residues. V lost 0 bases to trimming and J lost 2 bases; unmatched junction nucleotides: 8. Per germline, CDR1 SQVTM and CDR2 ANQGSEA. CDR3 sequence reads: CSVEDGRTGNQETQYF. Written as DNA, the CDR3 is TGCAGCGTTGAAGATGGTAGGACAGGGAATCAAGAGACCCAGTACTTC.

V is TRBV7-9 and J is TRBJ2-1; the D gene is possibly TRBD2 (6 bases). Trimming cost V 4 bases and J 1 base, with 23 bases left between them. The length of the CDR3 is 19 residues. Looked up from germline, CDR1 is SEHNR and CDR2 is FQNEAQ (reference sequence). The CDR3 DNA follows: TGTGCCAGCAGCTCCCCATACCCAGCTAGCGTGCATTCCTACAATGAGCAGTTCTTC. It translates to CASSSPYPASVHSYNEQFF.

This sequence joins TRBV9 and TRBJ2-2, with D perhaps TRBD1 (5 bases). This CDR3 contains 17 residues. V lost 3 bases and J 6 bases, leaving 21 bases between the germline ends. Germline V gene sequence: CDR1 SGDLS, CDR2 YYNGEE. CDR3 coding DNA: TGTGCCAGCAGCGGACTTGGGGCCAACTCGGGCGCCGGGGAGCTGTTTTTT. This gives the protein CASSGLGANSGAGELFF.

The chain couples TRBV19 to TRBJ2-5; 7 positions match TRBD1. This CDR3 contains 11 residues. Germline CDR1 is LNHDA and CDR2 is SQIVND (reference sequence). Trimming removed 5 bases from V and 10 bases from J; junction bases left unmatched: 4. CDR3 DNA sequence: TGTGCCAGTAGTTCTACAGGGGTCCAGTACTTC. Amino acid sequence: CASSSTGVQYF.

This sequence joins TRBV9 and TRBJ1-1, with D possibly matching TRBD1 (6 bases). The germline V gene has CDR1 SGDLS and CDR2 YYNGEE. Trimming removed 0 bases at V and 7 bases at J, with 10 bases between. The CDR3 is made up of 13 amino acids. CDR3 residues: CASSVGRGYEAFF. DNA for the CDR3: TGTGCCAGCAGCGTAGGTAGGGGGTATGAAGCTTTCTTT.

In DNA, the CDR3 is TGTGCCAGCAGCCCAGGGGTCGGAGGCGAAAAACTGTTTTTT. It codes for CASSPGVGGEKLFF. This chain links TRBV28 with TRBJ1-4; TRBD1 might be the D (6 bases). CDR1 and CDR2 from the germline V gene are MDHEN and SYDVKM. The V end lost 6 bases, the J end lost 8 bases, and 16 bases lay between the germline ends. The CDR3 contains 14 residues.

The chain recombines TRBV10-3 with TRBJ2-3; D uncertain. The CDR3 has 14 residues. With 4 bases removed from V and 2 bases from J, the gap between germline ends came to 10 bases. The germline CDR1 and CDR2 sequences are ENHRY and SYGVKD. The CDR3 bases are TGTGCCATCAGTGGTCAGGCAAACACAGATACGCAGTATTTT. Its protein product is CAISGQANTDTQYF.

This chain connects TRBV24-1 to TRBJ2-1; 9 bases agree with TRBD1. The V segment lost 3 bases and the J segment 1 base; nucleotides outside the gene matches: 12. Germline CDR1 and CDR2: KGHDR and SFDVKD. This CDR3 is built from 19 residues. DNA for the CDR3: TGTGCCACCAGTGATGACGAAAGATCCGGGACAGGGTCCTACAATGAGCAGTTCTTC. Translation: CATSDDERSGTGSYNEQFF.

The rearrangement links TRBV6-2 or TRBV6-3 to TRBJ1-1; 10 nucleotides align to TRBD1. The CDR3 sequence is 16 residues long. Per the germline V gene, CDR1 is MNHEY and CDR2 is SVGEGT. With 8 bases clipped from V and 4 bases from J, the junction kept 13 bases outside the gene matches. The CDR3 here is CASGRDRGLGSTEAFF. The CDR3 nucleotides are TGTGCCAGCGGCCGAGACAGGGGGCTCGGGAGCACTGAAGCTTTCTTT.

This sequence joins TRBV16 and TRBJ2-7, with D perhaps matching TRBD2 (5 bases). CDR1 is KGHSY and CDR2 is FQNENV in the germline V gene. The CDR3 consists of 16 residues. Trimming cost V 1 base and J 2 bases, with 15 bases left between them. The chain's CDR3 is CASSQFRAAEPYEQYV. For the CDR3, the DNA is TGTGCCAGCAGCCAATTCCGGGCAGCGGAGCCCTACGAGCAGTACGTC.